This paragraph reports one T cell receptor beta chain. Its antigen is unknown. The entry originates in a study of blood T cells in healthy people across ages. Overall study results and limits: A conclusive naive versus antigen-experienced comparison was prevented by the unsorted PBMCs.

For the second PCR, which ran for about 6 to 12 cycles, a sample-barcoded 5' primer and a J-beta primer mix were used. A tag from a template-switch adaptor with 12 random nucleotides marked each cDNA molecule. All samples yielded 3 million or more CDR3-containing paired-end reads. MiXCR, run by TCRdb on the 5' RACE reads, gives a single entry per CDR3 protein. The sample carries hundreds of thousands of distinct CDR3 sequences, over 40% recorded once. The V end lost 6 bases, the J end lost 0 bases, and 16 bases lay between the germline ends. Germline lookup yields CDR1 SGHTA and CDR2 FQGNSA. There are 16 residues in the CDR3. Russia was home to the donors, healthy Caucasian individuals aged roughly 6 to 90.

The chain combines TRBV7-2 with TRBJ2-3, with D hard to call. This receptor was identified in an elderly woman in good health. What was sequenced was blood. The CDR3 protein is CASSYRGITSTDTQYF. The CDR3 coding sequence is TGTGCCAGCAGTTATAGAGGTATTACTAGCACAGATACGCAGTATTTT. Together with reference TRBV7-2 and TRBJ2-3, the CDR3 gives the full variable domain: GAGVSQSPSNKVTEKGKDVELRCDPISGHTALYWYRQSLGQGLEFLIYFQGNSAPDKSGLPSDRFSAERTGGSVSTLTIQRTQQEDSAVYLCASSYRGITSTDTQYFGPGTRLTVL.